The rows below give T cell receptor beta chains drawn from one sample of a study of T cell responses to AZD1222 COVID-19 vaccine. The repertoire was sequenced with immunoSEQ multiplex PCR; TCRdb's copy has only in-frame clones and lacks some. The sample lists 90,000 to 95,000 clones, about 90% seen once, with 7.5% in the top ten. This specimen was peripheral blood, taken on day 0 of AZD1222 vaccination. These receptors originate from an adult in good health. CDR3s include the opening cysteine and the closing phenylalanine or tryptophan. The D gene is left open where the match is weak. A row's size may be missing; if present it is once, few, many or a size class.

>NA|NA|TRBJ2-7|TRBV18
CASSREPSSYEQYF
TGTGCCAGCTCACGCGAGCCTAGCTCCTACGAGCAGTACTTC
>NA|NA|TRBJ1-1|TRBV19
CASRGGGSTEAFF
TGTGCCAGTAGGGGAGGGGGTAGCACTGAAGCTTTCTTT
>NA|NA|TRBJ2-2|TRBV5-4
CASSLGRRTTGELFF
TGTGCCAGCAGCTTGGGGCGACGGACGACCGGGGAGCTGTTTTTT
>NA|NA|TRBJ2-5|TRBV9
CASSVSGGKETQYF
TGTGCCAGCAGCGTTTCGGGCGGGAAAGAGACCCAGTACTTC
>NA|NA|TRBJ1-3|TRBV3-1/TRBV3-2
CASSQDSPSGNTIYF
TGTGCCAGCAGCCAAGACAGCCCGTCTGGAAACACCATATATTTT
>NA|NA|TRBJ1-3|TRBV5-4
CASSPGAGFGGNTIYF
TGTGCCAGCAGCCCGGGAGCGGGGTTTGGAGGAAACACCATATATTTT
>NA|NA|TRBJ1-1|TRBV18
CASSPSNTGSEAFF
TGTGCCAGCTCACCGAGTAACACAGGCTCGGAAGCTTTCTTT
>TRBD2|NA|TRBJ2-7|TRBV14
CASSQGGALYEQYF
TGTGCCAGCAGCCAGGGAGGGGCCCTTTACGAACAGTACTTC
>NA|NA|TRBJ2-1|TRBV5-1
CASGIDSARGNEQFF
TGCGCCAGCGGAATAGACTCCGCCAGAGGCAATGAGCAGTTCTTC
>NA|NA|TRBJ1-6|TRBV28
CASRLNPGDYNSPLHF
TGTGCCAGCAGACTAAACCCCGGGGACTATAATTCACCCCTCCACTTT
>TRBD1|NA|TRBJ1-1|TRBV7-9
CASSLDRGQGTEAFF
TGTGCCAGCAGCTTAGACAGGGGGCAGGGTACTGAAGCTTTCTTT
>NA|NA|TRBJ2-1|TRBV11-1
CASSPSHGGLRNEQFF
TGTGCCAGCAGCCCCTCCCACGGGGGCCTTCGGAATGAGCAGTTCTTC
>NA|once|TRBJ1-5|TRBV5-1
CASSLAGGLHQPQHF
TGCGCCAGCAGCTTGGCTGGGGGACTCCATCAGCCCCAGCATTTT
>TRBD1|NA|TRBJ2-2|TRBV27
CASSQHYDRGPNTGELFF
TGTGCCAGCAGTCAACACTACGACAGGGGACCGAACACCGGGGAGCTGTTTTTT
>TRBD1|NA|TRBJ1-2|TRBV3-1/TRBV3-2
CASSLIGQGYGYTF
TGTGCCAGCAGCTTAATCGGACAGGGGTATGGCTACACCTTC
>TRBD1|NA|TRBJ1-5|TRBV28
CASSSTGGGQPQHF
TGTGCCAGCAGTTCCACAGGGGGCGGGCAGCCCCAGCATTTT
>NA|NA|TRBJ1-6|TRBV9
CASSVNDNSPLHF
TGTGCCAGCAGCGTAAACGATAATTCACCCCTCCACTTT
>NA|NA|TRBJ1-2|TRBV4-3
CASSQGDSRRDYTF
TGCGCCAGCAGCCAAGGCGACAGCCGACGGGACTACACCTTC
>NA|NA|TRBJ2-7|TRBV3-1/TRBV3-2
CASSQNPSGSSYEQYF
TGTGCCAGCAGCCAAAACCCGTCTGGGAGTTCCTACGAGCAGTACTTC
>NA|NA|TRBJ2-1|TRBV6-5
CASSYGWVRSYNEQFF
TGTGCCAGCAGTTACGGATGGGTCCGCTCCTACAATGAGCAGTTCTTC
>TRBD1|NA|TRBJ1-2|TRBV3-1/TRBV3-2
CASSLQGTVNYGYTF
TGTGCCAGCAGCCTGCAAGGGACAGTTAACTATGGCTACACCTTC
>TRBD1|NA|TRBJ2-7|TRBV7-6
CASSSWGDRVYEQYF
TGTGCCAGCAGCTCATGGGGGGACAGGGTCTACGAGCAGTACTTC
>NA|NA|TRBJ1-4|TRBV5-4
CASSISPTTNEKLFF
TGTGCCAGCAGTATCAGCCCGACAACTAATGAAAAACTGTTTTTT
>TRBD1|NA|TRBJ1-5|TRBV30
CAWSVWGQGGNQPQHF
TGTGCCTGGAGTGTTTGGGGACAGGGGGGCAATCAGCCCCAGCATTTT
>NA|NA|TRBJ2-7|TRBV27
CASRGDSYEQYF
TGTGCCAGCCGGGGCGACTCCTACGAGCAGTACTTC
>TRBD1|once|TRBJ2-7|TRBV3-1/TRBV3-2
CASSLPGTGIYEQYF
TGTGCCAGCAGCCTACCCGGGACAGGGATCTACGAGCAGTACTTC
>NA|NA|TRBJ1-5|TRBV2
CASSDLGGIHQPQHF
TGTGCCAGCAGCGACCTCGGGGGGATACATCAGCCCCAGCATTTT
>NA|NA|TRBJ2-2|TRBV7-3
CASSLMGSADTGELFF
TGTGCCAGCAGCTTAATGGGGAGCGCGGACACCGGGGAGCTGTTTTTT
>TRBD1|NA|TRBJ1-6|TRBV7-9
CASSNPQGAVYNSPLHF
TGTGCCAGCAGCAATCCACAGGGGGCGGTATATAATTCACCCCTCCACTTT
>NA|NA|TRBJ2-5|TRBV15
CATSRQGRGETQYF
TGTGCCACCAGCAGACAGGGGAGAGGCGAGACCCAGTACTTC
>NA|NA|TRBJ2-2|TRBV5-4
CASSSAGYTGELFF
TGTGCCAGCAGCTCCGCCGGTTACACCGGGGAGCTGTTTTTT
>TRBD2|NA|TRBJ2-7|TRBV14
CASSPIAGARNEQYF
TGTGCCAGCAGCCCGATAGCGGGAGCGAGGAACGAGCAGTACTTC
>NA|NA|TRBJ1-5|TRBV4-1
CASSQGRLGTIQPQHF
TGCGCCAGCAGCCAAGGCAGGCTGGGAACAATTCAGCCCCAGCATTTT
>TRBD1|once|TRBJ1-5|TRBV4-1
CASSQPTGDNQPQHF
TGCGCCAGCAGCCAACCAACAGGGGACAATCAGCCCCAGCATTTT